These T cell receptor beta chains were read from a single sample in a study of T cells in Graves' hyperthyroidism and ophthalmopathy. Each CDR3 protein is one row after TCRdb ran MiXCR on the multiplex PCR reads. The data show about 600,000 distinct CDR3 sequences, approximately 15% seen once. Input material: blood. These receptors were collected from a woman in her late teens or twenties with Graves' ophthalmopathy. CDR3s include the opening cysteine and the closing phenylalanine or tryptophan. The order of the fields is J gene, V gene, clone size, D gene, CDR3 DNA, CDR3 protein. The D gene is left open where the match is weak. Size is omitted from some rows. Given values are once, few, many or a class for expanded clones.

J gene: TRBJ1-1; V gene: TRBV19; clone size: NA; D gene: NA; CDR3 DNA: TGTGCCAGTACAACGAACACTGGAGCTTTCTTT; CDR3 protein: CASTTNTGAFF
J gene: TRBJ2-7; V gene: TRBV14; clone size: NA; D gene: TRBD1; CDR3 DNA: TGTGCCAGCAGCCATCATCAGGGGGCCTACGAGCAGTACTTC; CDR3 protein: CASSHHQGAYEQYF
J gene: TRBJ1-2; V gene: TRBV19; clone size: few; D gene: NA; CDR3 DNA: TGTGCCAGTAGTATGGGGGGGTTGGGCTATGGCTACACCTTC; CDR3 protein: CASSMGGLGYGYTF
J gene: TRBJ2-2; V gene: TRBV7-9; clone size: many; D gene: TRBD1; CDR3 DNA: TGTGCCGGACAGGGGTCGACCGGGGAGCTGTTTTTT; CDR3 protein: CAGQGSTGELFF
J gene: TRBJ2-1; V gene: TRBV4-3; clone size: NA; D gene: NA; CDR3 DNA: TGCGCCAGCAGCCAAGTGGCGGGGAGTCTTGAGCAGTTCTTC; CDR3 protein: CASSQVAGSLEQFF
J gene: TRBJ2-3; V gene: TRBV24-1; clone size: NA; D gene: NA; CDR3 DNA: TGTGCCACCAGTCCGGGGTTCGCAGATACGCAGTATTTT; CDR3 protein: CATSPGFADTQYF
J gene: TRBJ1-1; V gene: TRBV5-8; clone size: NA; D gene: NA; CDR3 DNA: TGTGCCAGCAGGTTCGATTCAACGGCTTTCTTT; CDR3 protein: CASRFDSTAFF
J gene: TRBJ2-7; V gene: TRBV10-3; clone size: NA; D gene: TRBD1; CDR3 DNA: TGTGCCGTCGCAGAAGGGCAGGACAGGGGGTTCTACGAGCAGTACTTC; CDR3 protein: CAVAEGQDRGFYEQYF
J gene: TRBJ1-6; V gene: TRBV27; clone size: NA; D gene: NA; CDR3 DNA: TGTGCCAGCAGTTTAGGGGGTAAACTGTGGGATAATTCACCCCTCCACTTT; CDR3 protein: CASSLGGKLWDNSPLHF
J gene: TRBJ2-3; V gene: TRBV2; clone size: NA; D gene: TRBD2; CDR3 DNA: TGTGCCAGCCGGGAGGGGACTAGCGGGAGACGGACAGATACGCAGTATTTT; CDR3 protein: CASREGTSGRRTDTQYF
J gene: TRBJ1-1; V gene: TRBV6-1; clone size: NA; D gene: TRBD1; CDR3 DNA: TGTGCCAGCAAAGGTACAGGGGGCGCATTAAACACTGAAGCTTTCTTT; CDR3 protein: CASKGTGGALNTEAFF
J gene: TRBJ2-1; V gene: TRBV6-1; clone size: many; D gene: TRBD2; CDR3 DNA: TGTGCCAGCAGCACCGGGACTAGCGGACTGGGGAGCTCCTACAATGAGCAGTTCTTC; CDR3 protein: CASSTGTSGLGSSYNEQFF
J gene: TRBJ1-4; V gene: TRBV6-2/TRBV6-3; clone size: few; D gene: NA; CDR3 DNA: TGTGCCAGCACCAACTCCCGCCGTGTTGAAAAACTGTTTTTT; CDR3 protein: CASTNSRRVEKLFF
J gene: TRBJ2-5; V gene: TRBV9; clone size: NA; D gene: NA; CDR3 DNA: TGTGCCAGCAGCGCCCGGGACTCGGAGACCCAGTACTTC; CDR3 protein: CASSARDSETQYF
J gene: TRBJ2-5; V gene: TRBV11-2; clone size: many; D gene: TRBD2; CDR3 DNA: TGTGCCAGCAGCTTATCCGGGGGGTCCGGAGAGACCCAGTACTTC; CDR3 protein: CASSLSGGSGETQYF
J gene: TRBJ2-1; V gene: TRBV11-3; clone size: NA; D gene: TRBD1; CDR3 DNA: TGTGCCAGCAGCCCCCCATTTTGGACAGGGGCGATCAACAATGAGCAGTTCTTC; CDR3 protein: CASSPPFWTGAINNEQFF
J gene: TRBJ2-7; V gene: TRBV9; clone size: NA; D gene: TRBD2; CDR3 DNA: TGTGCCAGCAGCGCTAGCGGGAGTGATCGGGCCGAGCAGTACTTC; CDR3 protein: CASSASGSDRAEQYF
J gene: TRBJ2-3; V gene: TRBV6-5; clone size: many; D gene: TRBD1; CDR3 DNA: TGTGCCAGCAGTTACTCGAGGGACAGGGGGCTTAGAGATACGCAGTATTTT; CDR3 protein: CASSYSRDRGLRDTQYF
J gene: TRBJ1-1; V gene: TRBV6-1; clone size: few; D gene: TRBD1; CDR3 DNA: TGTGCCAGCAGTGACTACGGGACAGACACTGAAGCTTTCTTT; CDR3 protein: CASSDYGTDTEAFF
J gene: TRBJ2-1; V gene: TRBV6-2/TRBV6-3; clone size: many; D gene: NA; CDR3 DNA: TGTGCCACCAACTGGGTACGGGCTCGCAATGAGCAGTTCTTC; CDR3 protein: CATNWVRARNEQFF
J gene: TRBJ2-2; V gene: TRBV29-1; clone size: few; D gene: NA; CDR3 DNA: TGCAGCGTTTTCCTAGCGAGGACCGGGGAGCTGTTTTTT; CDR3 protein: CSVFLARTGELFF
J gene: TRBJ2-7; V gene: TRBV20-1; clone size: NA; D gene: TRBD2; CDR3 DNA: TGCAGTGCTAGTGAGGGACTAGCGGATTACGAGCAGTACTTC; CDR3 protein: CSASEGLADYEQYF
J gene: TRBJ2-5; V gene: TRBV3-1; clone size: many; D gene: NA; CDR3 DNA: TGTGCCAGCAGCCAAGTAGGGTTAAGCGGAACACAAACTGGGACCCAGTACTTC; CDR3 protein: CASSQVGLSGTQTGTQYF
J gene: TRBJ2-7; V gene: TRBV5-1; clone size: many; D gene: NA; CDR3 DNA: TGCGCCAGCAAATCCGACGGGTATTACGGGTGGGAGCAGTACTTC; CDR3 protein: CASKSDGYYGWEQYF
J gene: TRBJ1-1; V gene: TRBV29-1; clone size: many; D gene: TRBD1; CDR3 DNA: TGCAGCGTCTCGACAGGGGATAGCGGCACTGAAGCTTTCTTT; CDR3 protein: CSVSTGDSGTEAFF
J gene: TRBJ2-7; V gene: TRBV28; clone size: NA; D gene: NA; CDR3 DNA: TGTGCCAGCAGCCTGGGGGGGGCGACCGGGACCTATTCCTACGAGCAGTACTTC; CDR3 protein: CASSLGGATGTYSYEQYF
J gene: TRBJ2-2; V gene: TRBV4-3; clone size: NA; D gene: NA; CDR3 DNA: TGCGCCAGCAGCCAAGCGGGAAGGGGCACGACCGGGGAGCTGTTTTTT; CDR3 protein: CASSQAGRGTTGELFF
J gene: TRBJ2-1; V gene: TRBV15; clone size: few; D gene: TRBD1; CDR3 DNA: TGTGCCACCAGCTTAGGGGGACAGGGGGCCTACAATGAGCAGTTCTTC; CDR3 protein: CATSLGGQGAYNEQFF
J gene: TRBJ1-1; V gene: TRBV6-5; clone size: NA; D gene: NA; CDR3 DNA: TGTGCCAGCAGTTACCAGGCAGCCCTCATGAACACTGAAGCTTTCTTT; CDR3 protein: CASSYQAALMNTEAFF
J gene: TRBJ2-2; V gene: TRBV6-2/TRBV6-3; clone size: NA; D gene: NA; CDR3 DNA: TGTGCCAGCAGTCACGACCCCGGGGACAACTATGGCTACACCGGGGAGCTGTTTTTT; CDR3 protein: CASSHDPGDNYGYTGELFF
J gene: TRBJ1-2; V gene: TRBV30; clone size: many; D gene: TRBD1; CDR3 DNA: TGTGCCTGGTCCTCTACAGGGGGCGAGTACTATGGCTACACCTTC; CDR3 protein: CAWSSTGGEYYGYTF
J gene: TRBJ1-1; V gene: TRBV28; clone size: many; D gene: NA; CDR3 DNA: TGTGCCAGCAGTTTAGGGGGGCGTGAAAACACTGAAGCTTTCTTT; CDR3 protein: CASSLGGRENTEAFF
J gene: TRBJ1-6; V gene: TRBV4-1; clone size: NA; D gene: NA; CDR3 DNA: TGCGCCAGCAGCCAACTTGCGGCGGGGGGCAGTTCACCCCTCCACTTT; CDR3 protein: CASSQLAAGGSSPLHF
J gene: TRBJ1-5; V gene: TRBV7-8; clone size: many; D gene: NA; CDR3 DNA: TGTGCCAGCAGCCAAAGAGAGGGGTTTGTATCTCAGCCCCAGCATTTT; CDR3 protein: CASSQREGFVSQPQHF
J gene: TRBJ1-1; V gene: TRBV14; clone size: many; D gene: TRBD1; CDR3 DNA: TGTGCCAGCAGCCAAGCGACAGGGGGGAGAACTGAAGCTTTCTTT; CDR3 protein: CASSQATGGRTEAFF
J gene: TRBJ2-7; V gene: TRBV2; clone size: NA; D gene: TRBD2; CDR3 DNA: TGTGCCAGCAGCCGGACTAGCGGGGGCCACCAAATCTACGAGCAGTACTTC; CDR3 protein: CASSRTSGGHQIYEQYF
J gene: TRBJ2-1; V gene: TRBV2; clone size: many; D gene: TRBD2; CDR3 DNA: TGTGCCCTGGGGAGGGGCAATGAGCAGTTCTTC; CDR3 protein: CALGRGNEQFF
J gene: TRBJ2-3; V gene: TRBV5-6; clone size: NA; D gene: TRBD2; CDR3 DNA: TGTGCCAGCAGCCCCACTAGCGGGAGGGGAGATACGCAGTATTTT; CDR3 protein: CASSPTSGRGDTQYF
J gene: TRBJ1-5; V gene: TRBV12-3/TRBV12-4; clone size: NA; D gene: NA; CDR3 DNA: TGTGCCAGCAGTTACACAAGTTCGGGCAATCAGCCCCAGCATTTT; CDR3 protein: CASSYTSSGNQPQHF
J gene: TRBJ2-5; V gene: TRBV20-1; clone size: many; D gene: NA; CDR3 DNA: TGCAGTGCTAGGTTAGCGTCCACGGAAGAGACCCAGTACTTC; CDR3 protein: CSARLASTEETQYF
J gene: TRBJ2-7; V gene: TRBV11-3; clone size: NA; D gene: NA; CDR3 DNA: TGTGCCAGCAGCTTCGGGGACGGCTACGAGCAGTACTTC; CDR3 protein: CASSFGDGYEQYF
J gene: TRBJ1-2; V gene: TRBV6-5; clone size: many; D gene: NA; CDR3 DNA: TGTGCCAGCAGTTACTCGGGCACTAACTATGGCTACACCTTC; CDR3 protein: CASSYSGTNYGYTF
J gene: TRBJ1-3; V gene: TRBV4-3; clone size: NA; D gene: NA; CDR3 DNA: TGCGCCAGCAGCCAAGATGGGTGGAGGGGTCTTAGAAACACCATATATTTT; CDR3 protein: CASSQDGWRGLRNTIYF
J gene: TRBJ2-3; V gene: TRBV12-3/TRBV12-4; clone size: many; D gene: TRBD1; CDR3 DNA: TGTGCCAGCAGTTCCCCGGGACAGGGGCCTGATACGCAGTATTTT; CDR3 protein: CASSSPGQGPDTQYF
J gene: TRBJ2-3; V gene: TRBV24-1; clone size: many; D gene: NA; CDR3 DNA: TGTGCCACCTCGGACGACCACACAGATACGCAGTATTTT; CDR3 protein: CATSDDHTDTQYF
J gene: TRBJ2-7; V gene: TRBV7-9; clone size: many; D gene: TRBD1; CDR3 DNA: TGTGCCAGCAGCCAACTAGGGACAGCAAGCTCCTACGAGCAGTACTTC; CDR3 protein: CASSQLGTASSYEQYF
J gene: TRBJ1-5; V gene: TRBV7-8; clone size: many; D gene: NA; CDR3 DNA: TGTGCCAGCAGCTTACGGCACAAGTCGAGCAATCAGCCCCAGCATTTT; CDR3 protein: CASSLRHKSSNQPQHF
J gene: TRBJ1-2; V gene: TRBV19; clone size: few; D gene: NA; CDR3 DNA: TGTGCCAGTAGTATCGTGAAAGACTATAACTATGGCTACACCTTC; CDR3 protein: CASSIVKDYNYGYTF
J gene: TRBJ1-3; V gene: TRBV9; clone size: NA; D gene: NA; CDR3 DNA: TGTGCCAGCAGCGTTGGCGGGACAACCGGAAACACCATATATTTT; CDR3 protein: CASSVGGTTGNTIYF
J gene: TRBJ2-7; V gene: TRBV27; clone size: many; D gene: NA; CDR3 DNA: TGTGCCAGCAGTTCCCATAGAGAGGGCGAGCAGTACTTC; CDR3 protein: CASSSHREGEQYF
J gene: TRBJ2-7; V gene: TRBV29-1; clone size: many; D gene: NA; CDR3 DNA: TGCAGCGTTGAAGATTCTGGGGAAACCTACGAGCAGTACTTC; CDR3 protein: CSVEDSGETYEQYF
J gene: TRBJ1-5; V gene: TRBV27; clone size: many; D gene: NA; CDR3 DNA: TGTGCCAGCAGCGCGGGTGACAGGCGATATCAGCCCCAGCATTTT; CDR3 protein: CASSAGDRRYQPQHF
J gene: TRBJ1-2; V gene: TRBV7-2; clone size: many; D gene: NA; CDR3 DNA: TGTGCCAGCAGCTTAGAAGAGGGGATAAGTTATGGCTACACCTTC; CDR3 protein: CASSLEEGISYGYTF
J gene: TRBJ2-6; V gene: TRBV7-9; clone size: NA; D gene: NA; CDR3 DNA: TGTGCCAGCAGCTTAGCGTTCGGACTCCCCTCTGGGGCCAACGTCCTGACTTTC; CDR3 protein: CASSLAFGLPSGANVLTF